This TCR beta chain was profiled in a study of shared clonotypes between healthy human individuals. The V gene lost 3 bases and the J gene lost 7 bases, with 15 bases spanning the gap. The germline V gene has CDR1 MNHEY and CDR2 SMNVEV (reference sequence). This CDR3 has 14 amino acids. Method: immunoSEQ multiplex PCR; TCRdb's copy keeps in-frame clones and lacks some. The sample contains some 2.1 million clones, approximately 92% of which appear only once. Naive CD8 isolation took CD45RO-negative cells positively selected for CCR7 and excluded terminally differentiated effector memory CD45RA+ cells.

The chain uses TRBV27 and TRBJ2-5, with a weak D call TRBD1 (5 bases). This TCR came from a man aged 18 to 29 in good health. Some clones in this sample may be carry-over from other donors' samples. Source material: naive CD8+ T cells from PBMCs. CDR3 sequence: CASSFVPGLRTQYF. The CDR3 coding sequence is TGTGCCAGCAGTTTTGTCCCAGGGCTTCGGACCCAGTACTTC.